This T cell receptor (beta chain) was identified during a study of T-cell memory formation after mild COVID-19. As for the study in general: Among the donors, TCR clusters were largely specific to each donor.

Study observations and caveats: Second-wave clones peaking on day 37 lacked confirmed SARS-CoV-2 specificity.

With respect to this clonotype: Its antigen is not known.

The CDR3 loop spans 15 amino acids. Germline V gene data show CDR1 as KGHDR and CDR2 as SFDVKD. Trimming left V 4 bases short and J 1 base short, with 12 bases between. Constant-segment primers and 5'RACE yielded cDNA libraries for TCR alpha and TCR beta, each carrying sample barcodes and UMIs. TCRdb reprocessed the 5' RACE reads with MiXCR, giving one entry per CDR3 protein. This sample has some 320,000 distinct CDR3 sequences, with approximately 15% found just once. This TCR derives from a man aged 18 to 29 who had mild COVID-19 (a few samples of this study predate the infection). Cell type and time point are not known. The material sequenced was PBMCs or a T cell subset sorted from them (not recorded which). The V gene is TRBV24-1, the J gene TRBJ2-5; tentative D call: TRBD1 (5 bases). This CDR3 is CATSDPTDFQETQYF. CDR3 nucleotides: TGTGCCACCAGTGACCCGACAGACTTCCAAGAGACCCAGTACTTC.